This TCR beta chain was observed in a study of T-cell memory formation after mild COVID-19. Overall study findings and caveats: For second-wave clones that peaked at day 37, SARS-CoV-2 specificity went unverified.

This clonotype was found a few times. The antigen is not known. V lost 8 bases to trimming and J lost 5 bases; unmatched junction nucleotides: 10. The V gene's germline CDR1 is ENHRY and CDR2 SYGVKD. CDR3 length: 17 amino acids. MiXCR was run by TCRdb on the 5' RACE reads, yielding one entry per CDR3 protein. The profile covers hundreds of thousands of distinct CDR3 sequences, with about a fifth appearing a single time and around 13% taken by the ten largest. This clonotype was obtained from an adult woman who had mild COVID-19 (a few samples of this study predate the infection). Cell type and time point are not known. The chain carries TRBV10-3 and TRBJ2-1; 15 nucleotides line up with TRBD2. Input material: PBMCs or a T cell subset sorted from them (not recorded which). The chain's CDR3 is CAICGTSGGILNNEQFF. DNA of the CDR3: TGTGCCATCTGCGGGACTAGCGGGGGGATTTTGAACAATGAGCAGTTCTTC.